Below are 28 T cell receptor beta chains sequenced from a single sample in a study of blood T cell repertoires in COVID-19. TCRdb's table, derived via immunoSEQ multiplex PCR, lists solely in-frame clones and lacks some. The table has 25,000 to 30,000 clones, more than 75% seen once; the top ten hold roughly half. The sample comprised peripheral blood. Source of these receptors: a woman aged 65 to 85 with acute or convalescent COVID-19.

This clone has just a few counts. The V and J genes are TRBV18 and TRBJ2-1; the D is unclear. The CDR3 sequence is 17 residues long. Trimming took off 5 bases at V and 0 bases at J, with 17 bases between the two ends. The V gene's germline CDR1 is KGHSH and CDR2 LQKENI. CDR3 sequence (DNA): TGTGCCAGCTCAAGTGAACTGCGCGCTTCCTCCTACAATGAGCAGTTCTTC. Translated: CASSSELRASSYNEQFF. The full variable domain, its missing parts supplied by reference TRBV18 and TRBJ2-1, is NAGVMQNPRHLVRRRGQEARLRCSPMKGHSHVYWYRQLPEEGLKFMVYLQKENIIDESGMPKERFSAEFPKEGPSILRIQQVVRGDSAAYFCASSSELRASSYNEQFFGPGTRLTVL.

This clone was detected only a few times. V is TRBV19 and J is TRBJ1-4; D not certain. V lost 3 bases to trimming and J lost 0 bases, with 11 bases between them. Germline V lookup: CDR1 LNHDA, CDR2 SQIVND (reference sequence). The CDR3 covers 16 residues. CDR3 residues: CASSIWAEPTNEKLFF. The CDR3 bases are TGTGCCAGTAGTATTTGGGCCGAACCAACTAATGAAAAACTGTTTTTT.

The chain is built from TRBV23-1 and TRBJ2-2; a possible D gene is TRBD2 (7 bases). TRBV23-1 is an open reading frame, and its role is uncertain. The CDR3 covers 17 residues. V was pared by 0 bases and J by 3 bases, with 14 bases between. As DNA, the CDR3 is TGCGCCAGCAGTCAATCAATTCGGGGGGCCCACACCGGGGAGCTGTTTTTT. Amino acid sequence: CASSQSIRGAHTGELFF.

The chain has TRBV3-1 (or the pseudogene TRBV3-2) and TRBJ2-1; TRBD1 agrees at 8 bases. The length of the CDR3 is 15 residues. J was trimmed by 5 bases and V by 5 bases; bases with no gene match: 8. Germline V lookup: CDR1 LGHDT, CDR2 YNNKEL (reference sequence). The DNA for the CDR3 is TGTGCCAGCAGCTACCGGGACAGGTCGAACAATGAGCAGTTCTTC. Translating it yields CASSYRDRSNNEQFF.

The V and J genes are TRBV5-5 and TRBJ2-2, with D perhaps TRBD2 (6 bases). V lost 3 bases and J 4 bases, leaving 10 bases between the germline ends. This CDR3 has 14 residues. In germline, CDR1 is SGHKS, CDR2 YYEKEE (reference sequence). CDR3 bases: TGTGCCAGCAGCTACGGGAGAGCCACCGGGGAGCTGTTTTTT. Translating it yields CASSYGRATGELFF.

This clone was seen once. V gene TRBV9 combines with J gene TRBJ2-5; TRBD1 is a possible D gene (5 bases). The CDR3 loop spans 14 amino acids. V dropped 7 bases and J dropped 4 bases, with 17 bases sitting between them. The germline V gene encodes CDR1 SGDLS and CDR2 YYNGEE. CDR3 residues: CASRFQLGRETQYF. CDR3 coding DNA: TGTGCCAGCCGATTTCAGCTGGGGCGAGAGACCCAGTACTTC.

The V call is TRBV3-1 (or the pseudogene TRBV3-2), the J call TRBJ1-3; no definite D call. This CDR3 contains 15 residues. V was shortened by 2 bases and J by 0 bases, with 8 bases between the two germline ends. Per germline, CDR1 LGHDT and CDR2 YNNKEL (reference sequence). CDR3 sequence reads: CASSQQVSSGNTIYF. CDR3 bases: TGTGCCAGCAGCCAACAGGTATCCTCTGGAAACACCATATATTTT.

The chain joins TRBV23-1 to TRBJ2-7, with D possibly being TRBD2 (7 bases). TRBV23-1 qualifies as an ORF whose function is uncertain. The CDR3 totals 16 residues. Trimming left V 3 bases short and J 4 bases short, with 19 bases between. CDR3 region: CASSHSDGGAGYEQYF. The CDR3 DNA reads TGCGCCAGCAGTCATTCCGATGGGGGGGCAGGTTACGAGCAGTACTTC.

This chain joins TRBV7-2 and TRBJ2-5; possible D gene TRBD2, 6 bases. V lost 0 bases to trimming and J lost 5 bases, with 7 bases between them. The CDR3 has 13 residues. Germline assignment: CDR1 SGHTA and CDR2 FQGNSA. Here the CDR3 reads CASSLAREETQYF. CDR3 sequence (DNA): TGTGCCAGCAGCTTAGCTCGGGAGGAGACCCAGTACTTC.

The chain links TRBV5-1 to TRBJ1-2; no reliable D call. Germline CDR1 and CDR2: SGHRS and YFSETQ. V lost 7 bases and J 8 bases, leaving 18 bases between the germline ends. The CDR3 is made up of 13 amino acids. Written as DNA, the CDR3 is TGCGCCAGCTCCTCGGGTGTCCTAAAGGGCTACACCTTC. Its protein is CASSSGVLKGYTF.

The chain links TRBV7-9 to TRBJ2-7, with 11 bases matching TRBD2. Trimming removed 0 bases from V and 2 bases from J; junction bases left unmatched: 9. Germline V CDR1 and CDR2: SEHNR, FQNEAQ (reference sequence). The CDR3 consists of 18 residues. This chain's CDR3 is CASSLADGLAGRAYEQYF. DNA for the CDR3: TGTGCCAGCAGCTTAGCTGATGGACTAGCGGGTCGGGCCTACGAGCAGTACTTC. Looking up the rest from reference TRBV7-9 and TRBJ2-7 gives the full variable domain: DTGVSQNPRHKITKRGQNVTFRCDPISEHNRLYWYRQTLGQGPEFLTYFQNEAQLEKSRLLSDRFSAERPKGSFSTLEIQRTEQGDSAMYLCASSLADGLAGRAYEQYFGPGTRLTVT.

The V call is TRBV6-5, the J call TRBJ2-7; maybe TRBD1 (5 bases). CDR1 and CDR2 (germline): MNHEY, SVGAGI. V lost 7 bases, J lost 3 bases, and 19 bases lay in between. The CDR3 runs to 15 residues. This CDR3 is CASMRGVGVHYEQYF. CDR3 bases: TGTGCCAGCATGCGTGGGGTAGGGGTTCACTACGAGCAGTACTTC.

This clone showed up just a few times. The J gene is TRBJ1-6, the V gene TRBV2; no clear D. V was trimmed by 8 bases and J by 3 bases, leaving 8 bases between them. This CDR3 has 13 residues. CDR1 is SNHLY, CDR2 FYNNEI, per germline. The CDR3 DNA sequence: TGTGCCAGCGGGGAGGACTATAATTCACCCCTCCACTTT. The encoded protein is CASGEDYNSPLHF.

CDR3 nucleotide sequence: TGCGCCAGCAGCACGGGACTAGCGGGAAGGATCTACGAGCAGTACTTC. Translation gives CASSTGLAGRIYEQYF. The chain links TRBV5-1 to TRBJ2-7; 13 bases are shared with TRBD2. The germline V gene encodes CDR1 SGHRS and CDR2 YFSETQ. The J segment lost 3 bases and the V segment lost 4 bases, leaving 7 bases of the junction unmatched. This CDR3 has 16 amino acids.

The rearrangement links TRBV5-1 to TRBJ2-7; D is ambiguous. V lost 2 bases and J lost 4, with 4 bases in between. The CDR3 contains 11 residues. The V gene's germline CDR1 is SGHRS and CDR2 YFSETQ. CDR3 in DNA: TGCGCCAGCAGCTTCCAATACGAGCAGTACTTC. As protein: CASSFQYEQYF.

The CDR3 loop reads CASSLGSSYEQYF. The CDR3 nucleotides are TGTGCCAGCAGCCTCGGGTCCTCCTACGAGCAGTACTTC. The chain uses TRBV5-6 and TRBJ2-7; no clear D gene. The V end was cut by 4 bases, the J end by 0 bases, with 8 bases between. CDR1 SGHDT and CDR2 YYEEEE come from the germline V gene. This CDR3 is 13 amino acids long.

The chain uses TRBV11-2 and TRBJ2-5; 9 nucleotides align to TRBD1. V shed 1 base and J 6 bases; nucleotides not matched to a gene: 6. This CDR3 has 15 residues. Germline assignment: CDR1 SGHAT and CDR2 FQNNGV. Here the CDR3 DNA reads TGTGCCAGCAGCTTAGCGGGACAGGGTCTGAAGACCCAGTACTTC. Its protein is CASSLAGQGLKTQYF.

This chain connects TRBV6-5 to TRBJ2-7; 12 nucleotides agree with TRBD1. The ends lost 5 bases at V and 6 bases at J; junction bases unmatched: 5. The CDR3 sequence is 14 residues long. Germline V lookup: CDR1 MNHEY, CDR2 SVGAGI. The CDR3 DNA follows: TGTGCCAGCAGTCGGGGACAGGGGGCAATCGAGCAGTACTTC. Protein sequence: CASSRGQGAIEQYF.

This clone is medium-sized in the sample. The chain employs TRBV24-1 and TRBJ2-5; 10 nucleotides line up with TRBD1. CDR3 length: 15 amino acids. Germline assignment: CDR1 KGHDR and CDR2 SFDVKD. Unmatched junction bases numbered 7, after V lost 7 bases and J lost 3 bases. The CDR3 bases are TGTGCCACCAGAGCCACCGGGACAGGGGAAGAGACCCAGTACTTC. This sequence encodes CATRATGTGEETQYF.

The V and J genes are TRBV7-9 and TRBJ1-1, with D uncertain. Germline CDR1 is SEHNR and CDR2 is FQNEAQ (reference sequence). The CDR3 consists of 15 residues. V lost 0 bases and J 5 bases, leaving 13 bases between the germline ends. CDR3 coding DNA: TGTGCCAGCAGCTTAGCTGGGAGGGAGGGAACTGAAGCTTTCTTT. This gives the protein CASSLAGREGTEAFF.

This sequence joins TRBV5-1 and TRBJ2-3; D is ambiguous. Trimming took off 4 bases at V and 6 bases at J, with 12 bases between the two ends. The germline CDR1 and CDR2 sequences are SGHRS and YFSETQ. CDR3 length: 13 amino acids. This CDR3 reads CASSALKSDTQYF. CDR3 coding DNA: TGCGCCAGCAGCGCCCTGAAGAGTGATACGCAGTATTTT.

The chain uses TRBV27 and TRBJ2-4, with TRBD1 matching over 9 bases. The CDR3 runs 17 residues. Germline lookup yields CDR1 MNHEY and CDR2 SMNVEV (reference sequence). With 1 base clipped from V and 0 bases from J, the junction kept 4 bases outside the gene matches. The CDR3 reads CASSLFGTGIAKNIQYF. Here the CDR3 DNA reads TGTGCCAGCAGTTTATTCGGGACAGGGATAGCCAAAAACATTCAGTACTTC.

The rearrangement links TRBV3-1 (or the pseudogene TRBV3-2) to TRBJ1-1; 7 bases are shared with TRBD1. CDR1 and CDR2 from the germline V gene are LGHDT and YNNKEL (reference sequence). V lost 6 bases and J lost 2; bases outside the gene matches: 15. The CDR3 totals 17 residues. CDR3 nucleotides: TGTGCCAGCAGACCAAGACAGGGCGCGAGGGTCAACACTGAAGCTTTCTTT. Protein: CASRPRQGARVNTEAFF.

The chain employs TRBV9 and TRBJ2-2; 12 nucleotides match TRBD2. Trimming cost V 4 bases and J 6 bases; bases outside gene matches: 13. Looked up from germline, CDR1 is SGDLS and CDR2 is YYNGEE. The CDR3 sequence is 18 residues long. The CDR3 sequence: CASSPGLAGRIIPGELFF. The CDR3, as DNA: TGTGCCAGCAGCCCAGGACTAGCGGGAAGAATAATCCCCGGGGAGCTGTTTTTT. Complete variable domain (other parts from reference TRBV9 and TRBJ2-2): DSGVTQTPKHLITATGQRVTLRCSPRSGDLSVYWYQQSLDQGLQFLIQYYNGEERAKGNILERFSAQQFPDLHSELNLSSLELGDSALYFCASSPGLAGRIIPGELFFGEGSRLTVL.

The chain combines TRBV5-1 with TRBJ2-2; 8 bases match TRBD1. The CDR3 consists of 16 residues. The junction had 8 bases not matched to a gene; V was cut back by 4 bases and J by 3 bases. Germline CDR1 SGHRS, CDR2 YFSETQ. CDR3 coding DNA: TGCGCCAGCAGCACAGACAGGGGTGCGGACACCGGGGAGCTGTTTTTT. It specifies CASSTDRGADTGELFF.

The rearrangement joins TRBV30 to TRBJ1-3, with no clear D. V was cut by 1 base and J by 0 bases, with 10 bases left in between. CDR1 and CDR2 from the germline V gene are GTSNPN and SVGIG (reference sequence). The CDR3 loop spans 15 amino acids. The CDR3 loop is CAWSGLPSSGNTIYF. DNA of the CDR3: TGTGCCTGGAGTGGACTCCCAAGCTCTGGAAACACCATATATTTT. The full variable domain, with the rest looked up from reference TRBV30 and TRBJ1-3, is SQTIHQWPATLVQPVGSPLSLECTVEGTSNPNLYWYRQAAGRGLQLLFYSVGIGQISSEVPQNLSASRPQDRQFILSSKKLLLSDSGFYLCAWSGLPSSGNTIYFGEGSWLTVV.

This rearrangement joins TRBV3-1 (or the pseudogene TRBV3-2) to TRBJ2-5, with 10 bases identical to TRBD2. This CDR3 contains 16 residues. V lost 4 bases, J lost 5 bases, and 10 bases stayed unmatched. Per the germline V gene, CDR1 is LGHDT and CDR2 is YNNKEL (reference sequence). The CDR3 DNA sequence: TGTGCCAGCAGCCCTACGGTAGCGGGGGGCCACGAGACCCAGTACTTC. Amino acid sequence: CASSPTVAGGHETQYF.

This chain connects TRBV27 to TRBJ2-1, with a tentative D call TRBD2 (5 bases). The CDR3 runs to 16 residues. Germline lookup yields CDR1 MNHEY and CDR2 SMNVEV (reference sequence). The V and J ends lost 4 bases and 4 bases respectively, with 17 bases between them. Here the CDR3 reads CASSSDGLAAYNEQFF. CDR3 bases: TGTGCCAGCAGTTCCGACGGGCTAGCAGCTTACAATGAGCAGTTCTTC.